The clone carrying this TCR beta chain was recorded a few times. The data were taken from a study of T cell changes during pregnancy in multiple sclerosis. Germline V gene sequence: CDR1 SEHNR, CDR2 FQNEAQ (reference sequence). Trimming cost V 1 base and J 0 bases, with 12 bases left between them. The CDR3 is made up of 17 amino acids. Libraries were prepared by immunoSEQ multiplex PCR; TCRdb keeps only in-frame clonotypes and omits some of them. This table holds 100,000 or so clones, roughly 94% found once. V and J are TRBV7-9 and TRBJ2-2, with D tentatively TRBD1 (5 bases). The sequencing used peripheral blood, collected after pregnancy. The sequence was collected from a female donor in good health, enrolled as a control in a pregnancy study. The CDR3 reads CASSLEKGLTNTGELFF. DNA for the CDR3: TGTGCCAGCAGCTTAGAAAAGGGGCTTACGAACACCGGGGAGCTGTTTTTT.